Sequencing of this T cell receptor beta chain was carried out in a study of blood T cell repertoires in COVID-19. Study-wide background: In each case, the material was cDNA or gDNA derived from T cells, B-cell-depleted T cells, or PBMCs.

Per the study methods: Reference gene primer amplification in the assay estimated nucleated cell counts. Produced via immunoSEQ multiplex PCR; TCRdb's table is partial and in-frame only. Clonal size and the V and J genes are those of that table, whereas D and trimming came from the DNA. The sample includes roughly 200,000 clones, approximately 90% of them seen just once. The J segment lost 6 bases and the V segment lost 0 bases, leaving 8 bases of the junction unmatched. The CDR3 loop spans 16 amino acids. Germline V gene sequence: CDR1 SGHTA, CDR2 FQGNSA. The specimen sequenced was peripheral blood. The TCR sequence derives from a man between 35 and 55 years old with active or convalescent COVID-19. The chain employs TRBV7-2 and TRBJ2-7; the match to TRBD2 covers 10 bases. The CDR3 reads CASSLAGLAGASEQYF. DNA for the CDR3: TGTGCCAGCAGCTTAGCGGGGCTAGCGGGAGCTAGCGAGCAGTACTTC.